This paragraph covers one T cell receptor (beta chain) sequence. Germline-derived CDR1 and CDR2 are LNHNV and YYDKDF (reference sequence). V shed 0 bases and J shed 9 bases, with 15 bases lying between them. The CDR3 covers 15 residues. This record comes from a study of regulatory T cells in long-lasting Graves disease. Researchers made TCR beta libraries by using iRepertoire HTBI primers and running Arm-PCR on CDR3 regions. TCRdb fed the multiplex PCR reads into MiXCR, producing one record per CDR3 protein. The data hold 520,000 or so distinct CDR3 sequences, with more than 10% observed a single time. Time point defined: newly diagnosed GD, antithyroid drugs for less than 3 months. RNA from PBMCs was the source of the TCR library. EDTA tubes held approximately 10 milliliters of peripheral blood from each patient. These data are also associated with another study on T cells in Graves' hyperthyroidism and ophthalmopathy. That source adds: Diagnoses used clinical symptoms, serum thyroxine and TRAb, thyroid ultrasound and orbital computed tomography.

V gene TRBV15 combines with J gene TRBJ1-5; D is uncertain. The material sequenced was peripheral blood mononuclear cells (PBMCs), taken at new diagnosis, from a patient treated with antithyroid drugs. This clonotype was obtained from a woman aged 25-40 years with Graves disease. This CDR3 is CATSRDRSGAGPQHF. CDR3 sequence (DNA): TGTGCCACCAGCAGAGATAGATCGGGTGCCGGGCCCCAGCATTTT.